These T cell receptor beta chains were read from a single sample in a study of regulatory T cells in long-lasting Graves disease. MiXCR, applied by TCRdb to the multiplex PCR reads, yields one record per CDR3 protein. This table has 400,000 to 500,000 distinct CDR3 sequences, 20% to 25% appearing once. Sequences were derived from peripheral blood mononuclear cells (PBMCs), sampled when the disease was refractory, from a patient treated with antithyroid drugs. The receptors stem from a female donor with Graves disease. CDR3s include the opening cysteine and the closing phenylalanine or tryptophan. D genes are given only for firm matches. Clone size is shown for a subset of rows, as once, few, many or a class of expanded clone.

>-|TRBV20-1|TRBJ2-3|-
CSAMDFSSTDTQYF
TGCAGTGCTATGGATTTTTCTAGCACAGATACGCAGTATTTT
>TRBD2|TRBV28|TRBJ2-7|many
CASSNSGSPDEQYF
TGTGCCAGCAGTAACAGCGGGAGTCCCGACGAGCAGTACTTC
>TRBD1|TRBV28|TRBJ2-7|many
CASSIDRDRGEQYF
TGTGCCAGCAGCATAGACAGGGATCGAGGCGAGCAGTACTTC
>-|TRBV25-1|TRBJ1-4|-
CASSRAGQWEKLFF
TGTGCCAGCAGTCGAGCGGGACAATGGGAAAAACTGTTTTTT
>TRBD2|TRBV20-1|TRBJ2-7|-
CSAEGLAGAPYEQYF
TGCAGTGCTGAGGGACTAGCGGGAGCCCCCTACGAGCAGTACTTC
>-|TRBV28|TRBJ2-5|many
CASSLRQFTETQYF
TGTGCCAGCAGTTTGCGACAGTTCACTGAGACCCAGTACTTC
>-|TRBV13|TRBJ1-6|many
CASSLALNSPLHF
TGTGCCAGCAGCTTAGCCCTTAATTCACCCCTCCACTTT
>-|TRBV11-2|TRBJ2-2|few
CASSLPHSGAGELFF
TGTGCCAGCAGCCTCCCCCACTCTGGCGCCGGGGAGCTGTTTTTT
>TRBD1|TRBV28|TRBJ1-6|many
CASSPPQTGLEDSPLHF
TGTGCCAGCAGCCCCCCCCAGACAGGGTTGGAAGACTCACCCCTCCACTTT
>-|TRBV29-1|TRBJ2-7|few
CSVAGTINYEQYF
TGCAGCGTAGCCGGGACAATCAACTACGAGCAGTACTTC
>-|TRBV2|TRBJ1-2|many
CASRAGTTGGYTF
TGTGCCAGCAGGGCCGGGACCACCGGGGGCTACACCTTC
>-|TRBV5-4|TRBJ2-2|-
CASSPVEADLTGELFF
TGTGCCAGCAGCCCGGTGGAGGCAGACCTCACCGGGGAGCTGTTTTTT
>-|TRBV5-1|TRBJ2-7|-
CASSWFPPGDMPVEQYF
TGCGCCAGCAGCTGGTTCCCGCCAGGAGATATGCCTGTCGAGCAGTACTTC
>TRBD1|TRBV28|TRBJ2-5|many
CASSLQGARETQYF
TGTGCCAGCAGTTTGCAGGGGGCGAGGGAGACCCAGTACTTC
>-|TRBV28|TRBJ1-2|many
CASSQDGASNYGYTF
TGTGCCAGCAGTCAGGACGGCGCCTCTAACTATGGCTACACCTTC
>-|TRBV6-6|TRBJ1-5|-
CASSYSIGTSNQPQHF
TGTGCCAGCAGTTACTCGATCGGGACAAGCAATCAGCCCCAGCATTTT
>-|TRBV11-3|TRBJ1-1|many
CASSLDGRGDDTEAFF
TGTGCCAGCAGCTTAGATGGCCGGGGGGATGACACTGAAGCTTTCTTT
>-|TRBV6-5|TRBJ2-6|-
CASSYSRSRGSGANVLTF
TGTGCCAGCAGTTACTCACGGAGCCGTGGCTCTGGGGCCAACGTCCTGACTTTC
>-|TRBV5-1|TRBJ1-1|-
CASSLVVGPNTEAFF
TGCGCCAGCAGCTTAGTCGTCGGACCTAACACTGAAGCTTTCTTT
>-|TRBV7-9|TRBJ2-7|few
CASSSKTNSYEQYF
TGTGCCAGCAGCTCCAAGACGAACTCCTACGAGCAGTACTTC
>TRBD1|TRBV7-9|TRBJ1-2|-
CASSPPQQGEFYGYTF
TGTGCCAGCAGCCCCCCCCAACAGGGGGAGTTCTATGGCTACACCTTC
>TRBD2|TRBV20-1|TRBJ2-2|-
CSATGGGRTGELFF
TGCAGTGCTACTGGCGGGGGGAGAACCGGGGAGCTGTTTTTT
>-|TRBV7-9|TRBJ1-5|few
CASSLRGYQPQHF
TGTGCCAGCAGCTTAAGGGGGTATCAGCCCCAGCATTTT
>-|TRBV20-1|TRBJ2-7|-
CSADTGPWEQYF
TGCAGTGCTGATACAGGGCCGTGGGAGCAGTACTTC
>TRBD2|TRBV20-1|TRBJ2-5|many
CSARRGRAQETQYF
TGCAGTGCTAGGCGCGGGAGGGCACAAGAGACCCAGTACTTC
>-|TRBV2|TRBJ1-2|many
CASSEEGDYGYTF
TGTGCCAGCAGTGAAGAGGGCGACTATGGCTACACCTTC
>-|TRBV3-1|TRBJ1-2|-
CASSQPNEALNYGYTF
TGTGCCAGCAGCCAGCCGAACGAGGCACTTAACTATGGCTACACCTTC
>-|TRBV28|TRBJ2-2|many
CASSLLESGELFF
TGTGCCAGCAGTTTGCTAGAAAGTGGGGAGCTGTTTTTT
>-|TRBV2|TRBJ1-4|many
CASSVLPSGEKLFF
TGTGCCAGCAGTGTCCTCCCAAGCGGTGAAAAACTGTTTTTT
>-|TRBV5-1|TRBJ1-5|few
CASSVAGIYNQPQHF
TGCGCCAGCAGCGTAGCAGGGATCTATAATCAGCCCCAGCATTTT
>TRBD1|TRBV28|TRBJ2-7|many
CASRGQVYEQYF
TGTGCCAGCAGGGGACAGGTCTACGAGCAGTACTTC
>-|TRBV7-9|TRBJ1-1|few
CASSSSPGHLNTEAFF
TGTGCCAGCAGCTCCTCCCCCGGACATTTGAACACTGAAGCTTTCTTT
>-|TRBV5-1|TRBJ2-7|-
CASSPFLGSAVGEQYF
TGCGCCAGCAGCCCGTTTTTGGGTAGCGCGGTGGGAGAGCAGTACTTC
>-|TRBV15|TRBJ2-7|many
CATSRDRSDIYEQYF
TGTGCCACCAGCAGAGATCGATCAGACATCTACGAGCAGTACTTC
>-|TRBV28|TRBJ1-2|many
CASSFAGAIWGYTF
TGTGCCAGCAGTTTTGCGGGAGCCATTTGGGGCTACACCTTC
>TRBD1|TRBV5-1|TRBJ2-1|-
CASGQGVSYNEQFF
TGCGCCAGCGGACAGGGGGTCTCCTACAATGAGCAGTTCTTC
>TRBD2|TRBV7-8|TRBJ2-7|-
CASSSLTVGGGILYEQYF
TGTGCCAGCAGCTCCCTAACCGTCGGGGGGGGGATCCTCTACGAGCAGTACTTC
>-|TRBV29-1|TRBJ1-1|many
CSVATGTPGPTEAFF
TGCAGCGTTGCGACCGGGACCCCGGGCCCCACTGAAGCTTTCTTT
>TRBD1|TRBV6-1|TRBJ1-2|many
CASSSTGTGYGYTF
TGTGCCAGCAGCTCCACTGGGACAGGCTATGGCTACACCTTC
>TRBD2|TRBV5-5|TRBJ2-1|-
CASSLVGGGIYNEQFF
TGTGCCAGCAGCTTGGTTGGCGGGGGGATCTACAATGAGCAGTTCTTC